Below are 11 T cell receptor beta chains sequenced from a single sample in a study of somatic mutations in cytotoxic T cells in rheumatoid arthritis. Using immunoSEQ multiplex PCR, the repertoire was profiled, and TCRdb retains in-frame clones only, with some absent. Here the sample spans 15,000 to 20,000 clones, over 75% being singletons. Material: CD8+ T cells sorted from blood. The receptors were gathered from an adult with rheumatoid arthritis.

The chain is built from TRBV11-2 and TRBJ2-7; 8 nucleotides line up with TRBD2. Unmatched junction bases numbered 6, after V lost 1 base and J lost 1 base. Germline-derived CDR1 and CDR2 are SGHAT and FQNNGV. The CDR3 length is 16 residues. Written as DNA, the CDR3 is TGTGCCAGCAGCTTAGTCCGATCTAGCGGGTCCTACGAGCAGTACTTC. Its translation: CASSLVRSSGSYEQYF.

The chain employs TRBV6-1 and TRBJ1-2; D is undetermined. Germline V gene sequence: CDR1 MNHNS, CDR2 SASEGT. The ends were cut back, 3 bases at V and 6 bases at J, with 11 bases in the middle. CDR3 length: 13 residues. The CDR3 region is CASSDPGIHGYTF. CDR3 DNA sequence: TGTGCCAGCAGTGACCCGGGGATTCATGGCTACACCTTC.

V is TRBV7-6 and J is TRBJ2-1, with 8 bases aligning to TRBD1. V shed 2 bases and J 8 bases; nucleotides not matched to a gene: 8. This CDR3 contains 15 residues. The germline V gene has CDR1 SGHVS and CDR2 FNYEAQ. The CDR3 region is CASSLLGQGRDEQFF. The CDR3 nucleotides are TGTGCCAGCAGCTTACTTGGACAGGGTAGGGATGAGCAGTTCTTC.

The V call is TRBV7-8, the J call TRBJ1-2; D is ambiguous. Trimming took off 5 bases at V and 8 bases at J, with 18 bases between the two ends. The CDR3 has 14 amino acids. CDR1 and CDR2 (germline): SGHVS, FQNEAQ. The CDR3 reads CASSPVEGHGGYTF. CDR3 nucleotide sequence: TGTGCCAGCAGCCCAGTTGAGGGCCACGGGGGCTACACCTTC.

The chain is built from TRBV30 and TRBJ2-7; D unresolved. Germline V gene lookup returns CDR1 GTSNPN and CDR2 SVGIG (reference sequence). This CDR3 has 13 residues. Trimming left V 4 bases short and J 2 bases short, with 12 bases between. The DNA of the CDR3 is TGTGCCTGGAATCTAGATCTTACCTACGAGCAGTACTTC. It encodes CAWNLDLTYEQYF.

The CDR3 loop reads CASSPGQGNTYEQYF. CDR3 coding DNA: TGTGCCAGTAGCCCGGGACAGGGGAACACGTACGAGCAGTACTTC. This sequence joins TRBV19 and TRBJ2-7; 10 bases match TRBD1. The germline gives CDR1 LNHDA, CDR2 SQIVND (reference sequence). This CDR3 region has 15 residues. J lost 4 bases, V lost 6 bases, and 9 bases had no gene match.

The chain recombines TRBV15 with TRBJ2-7; 8 positions agree with TRBD1. The CDR3 is made up of 17 amino acids. Germline lookup yields CDR1 LNHNV and CDR2 YYDKDF (reference sequence). Losses at the gene ends were 0 bases for V and 3 bases for J; bases not matched to a gene: 10. Written as DNA, the CDR3 is TGTGCCACCAGCAGAGATCTAGGCCTTGGACAGGGCTACGAGCAGTACTTC. Translated: CATSRDLGLGQGYEQYF.

The chain carries TRBV7-9 and TRBJ2-5; 7 positions agree with TRBD2. The CDR3 length is 15 residues. The germline CDR1 and CDR2 sequences are SEHNR and FQNEAQ (reference sequence). V lost 4 bases to trimming and J lost 5 bases; unmatched junction nucleotides: 10. DNA for the CDR3: TGTGCCAGCAGCTACAAGAGCGGGGCTGGCGAGACCCAGTACTTC. Amino acids: CASSYKSGAGETQYF.

This chain uses TRBV14 with TRBJ1-1; D gene unclear. Germline V gene lookup returns CDR1 SGHDN and CDR2 FVKESK. Between the trimmed V and J ends, which lost 4 bases and 1 base, there was a span of 7 bases. The CDR3 is made up of 13 amino acids. CDR3 sequence: CASSPTGNTEAFF. CDR3 DNA: TGTGCCAGCAGCCCGACGGGGAACACTGAAGCTTTCTTT.

Points on this clone: Within the sample, other DNA sequences also encode this same CDR3. The chain employs TRBV5-6 and TRBJ2-7; D is undetermined. With 5 bases removed from V and 7 bases from J, the gap between germline ends came to 10 bases. In germline, CDR1 is SGHDT, CDR2 YYEEEE. This CDR3 is built from 11 residues. The CDR3, as DNA: TGTGCCAGCAGTTACTCGGTGGAGCAGTACTTC. Protein: CASSYSVEQYF. Variable domain in full (rest from reference TRBV5-6 and TRBJ2-7): DAGVTQSPTHLIKTRGQQVTLRCSPKSGHDTVSWYQQALGQGPQFIFQYYEEEERQRGNFPDRFSGHQFPNYSSELNVNALLLGDSALYLCASSYSVEQYFGPGTRLTVT.

The J gene is TRBJ2-7, the V gene TRBV7-8; 9 positions agree with TRBD1. This CDR3 has 15 amino acids. Trimming cost V 1 base and J 1 base; bases outside gene matches: 2. Germline V CDR1 and CDR2: SGHVS, FQNEAQ. This CDR3 reads CASSLGQGVSYEQYF. The CDR3 DNA sequence: TGTGCCAGCAGCTTAGGACAGGGGGTTTCCTACGAGCAGTACTTC.